This TCR beta chain was documented in a study of T cells in narcolepsy. Whole-study context: Donors had narcolepsy type 1 or type 2, or were healthy controls. General study findings and limits: Autoreactive HCRT-specific and TRIB2-specific clonotypes were marked in same-patient CSF-versus-blood CD4+ comparisons. Healthy controls reportedly lacked the autoreactive clonotypes serially found in patients' blood.

A remark on this clone: The antigen remains unidentified.

The data were produced by immunoSEQ multiplex PCR, yet TCRdb's version contains in-frame clones alone and is incomplete. The table has 8,000 to 10,000 clones, roughly 57% seen once. Germline loops: CDR1 LGHNA, CDR2 YNFKEQ. The CDR3 covers 14 residues. The V end lost 0 bases, the J end lost 0 bases, and 6 bases lay between the germline ends. The chain has TRBV4-2 and TRBJ2-7; D possibly matches TRBD1 or TRBD2 (5 bases each). The source material was CD45RA- memory CD8+ T cells from PBMCs. The TCR was taken from a human donor with narcolepsy. CDR3 sequence reads: CASSQDGTSYEQYF. For the CDR3, the DNA is TGTGCCAGCAGCCAAGACGGGACCTCCTACGAGCAGTACTTC.